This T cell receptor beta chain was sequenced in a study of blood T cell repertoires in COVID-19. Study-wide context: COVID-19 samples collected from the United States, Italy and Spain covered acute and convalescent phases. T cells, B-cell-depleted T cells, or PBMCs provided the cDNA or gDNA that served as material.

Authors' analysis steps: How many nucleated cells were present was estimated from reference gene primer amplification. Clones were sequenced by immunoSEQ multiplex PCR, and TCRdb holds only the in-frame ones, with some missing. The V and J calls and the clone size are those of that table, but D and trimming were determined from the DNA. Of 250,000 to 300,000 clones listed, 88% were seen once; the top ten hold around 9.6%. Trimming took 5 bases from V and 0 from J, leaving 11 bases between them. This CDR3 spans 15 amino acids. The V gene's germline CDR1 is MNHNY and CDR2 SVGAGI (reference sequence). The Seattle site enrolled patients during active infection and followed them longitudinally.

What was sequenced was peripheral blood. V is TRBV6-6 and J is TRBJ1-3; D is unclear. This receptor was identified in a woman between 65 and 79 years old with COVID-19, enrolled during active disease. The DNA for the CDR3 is TGTGCCAGCAGTCCGGACGGGATCTCTGGAAACACCATATATTTT. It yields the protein CASSPDGISGNTIYF.